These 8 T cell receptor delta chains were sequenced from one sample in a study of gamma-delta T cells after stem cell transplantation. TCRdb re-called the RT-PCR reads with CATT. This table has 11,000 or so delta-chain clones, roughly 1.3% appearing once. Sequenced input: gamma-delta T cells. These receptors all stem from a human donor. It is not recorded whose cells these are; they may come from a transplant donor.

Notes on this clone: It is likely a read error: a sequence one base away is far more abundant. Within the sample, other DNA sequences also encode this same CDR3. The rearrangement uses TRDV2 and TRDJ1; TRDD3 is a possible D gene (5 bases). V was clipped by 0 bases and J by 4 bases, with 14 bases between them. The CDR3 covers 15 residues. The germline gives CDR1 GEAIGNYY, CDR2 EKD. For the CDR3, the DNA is TGTGCCTGTGACACCGTGGGAATACGGGTCGATAAACTCATCTTT. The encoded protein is CACDTVGIRVDKLIF.

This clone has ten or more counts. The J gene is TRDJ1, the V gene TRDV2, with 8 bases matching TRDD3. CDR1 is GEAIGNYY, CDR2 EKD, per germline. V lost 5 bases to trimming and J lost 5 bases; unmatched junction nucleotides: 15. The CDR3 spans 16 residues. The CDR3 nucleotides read TGTGCCTGTGTAGGGCTGGGGGACCCTCCGCGGGATAAACTCATCTTT. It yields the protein CACVGLGDPPRDKLIF.

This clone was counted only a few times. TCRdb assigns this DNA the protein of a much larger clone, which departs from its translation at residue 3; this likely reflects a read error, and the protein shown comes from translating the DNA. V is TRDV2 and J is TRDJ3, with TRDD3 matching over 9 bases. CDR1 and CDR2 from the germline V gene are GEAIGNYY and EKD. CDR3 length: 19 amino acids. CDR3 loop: CARDTLRGYATWDTRQMFF. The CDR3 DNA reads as TGTGCCCGTGACACCTTGAGGGGATACGCAACCTGGGACACCCGACAGATGTTTTTC.

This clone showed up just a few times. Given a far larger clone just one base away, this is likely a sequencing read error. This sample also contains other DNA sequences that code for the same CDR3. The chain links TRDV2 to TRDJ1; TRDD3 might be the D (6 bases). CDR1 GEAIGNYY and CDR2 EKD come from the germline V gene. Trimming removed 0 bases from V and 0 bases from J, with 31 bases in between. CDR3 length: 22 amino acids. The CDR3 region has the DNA TGTGCCTGTGACACCATAAAGCCGGGGGACTCCACGCTGGCCAAGTACACCGATAAACTCATCTTT. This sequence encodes CACDTIKPGDSTLAKYTDKLIF.

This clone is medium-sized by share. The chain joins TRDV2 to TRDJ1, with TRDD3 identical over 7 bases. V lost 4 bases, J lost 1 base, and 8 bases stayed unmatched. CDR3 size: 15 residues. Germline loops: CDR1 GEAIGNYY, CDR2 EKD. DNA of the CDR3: TGTGCCTGTGAGGGGATAGAGGCTGGCACCGATAAACTCATCTTT. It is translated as CACEGIEAGTDKLIF.

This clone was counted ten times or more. Here the CDR3 reads CACDPLLEWGIHSSDKLIF. The CDR3 DNA follows: TGTGCCTGTGACCCCCTATTGGAATGGGGGATACACTCATCCGATAAACTCATCTTT. The V call is TRDV2, the J call TRDJ1; 10 positions match TRDD3. Germline CDR1 and CDR2: GEAIGNYY and EKD. CDR3 length: 19 amino acids. J gave up 3 bases and V 3 bases, and 18 bases lay outside the gene matches.

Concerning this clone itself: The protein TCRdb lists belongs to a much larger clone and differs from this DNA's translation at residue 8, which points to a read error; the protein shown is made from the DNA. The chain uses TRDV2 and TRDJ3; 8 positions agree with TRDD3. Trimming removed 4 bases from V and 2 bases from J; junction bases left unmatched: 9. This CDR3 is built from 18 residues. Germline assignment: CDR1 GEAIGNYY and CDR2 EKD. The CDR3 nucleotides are TGTGCCTGTGATAACTGGGGGGTAGAGGCCTGGGACACCCGACAGATGTTTTTC. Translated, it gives CACDNWGVEAWDTRQMFF.

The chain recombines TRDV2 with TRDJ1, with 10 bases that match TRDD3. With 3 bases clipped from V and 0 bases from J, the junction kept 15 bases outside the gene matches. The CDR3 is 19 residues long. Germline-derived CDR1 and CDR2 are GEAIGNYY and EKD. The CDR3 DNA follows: TGTGCCTGTGACCCCGTACCGGGGGATACGCTGACGTACACCGATAAACTCATCTTT. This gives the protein CACDPVPGDTLTYTDKLIF.